The present T cell receptor beta chain was sequenced within a study of blood T cell repertoires in COVID-19. Clones were sequenced by immunoSEQ multiplex PCR, and TCRdb holds only the in-frame ones, with some missing. The profile shows about half a million clones, roughly 88% of them singletons. CDR3 length: 18 amino acids. V was pared by 1 base and J by 1 base, with 14 bases between. Germline V CDR1 and CDR2: LNHNV, YYDKDF (reference sequence). Sequencing was carried out using peripheral blood. This sequence was found in a human donor in a cohort sampled during active COVID-19. J is TRBJ2-6 and V is TRBV15; tentative D call: TRBD2 (5 bases). The CDR3 bases are TGTGCCACCAGCAGAGGACGGGGTATATTATCTGGGGCCAACGTCCTGACTTTC. Translating gives CATSRGRGILSGANVLTF. The variable domain in full, with the rest retrieved from reference TRBV15 and TRBJ2-6, is DAMVIQNPRYQVTQFGKPVTLSCSQTLNHNVMYWYQQKSSQAPKLLFHYYDKDFNNEADTPDNFQSRRPNTSFCFLDIRSPGLGDTAMYLCATSRGRGILSGANVLTFGAGSRLTVL.